The 29 T cell receptor beta chains below come from one sample, sequenced in a study of identical twins. TCRdb independently ran MiXCR on the 5' RACE reads; one entry per CDR3 protein. The sample records 200,000 or so distinct CDR3 sequences, roughly 7.5% being singletons. The data also belong to a second study, concerning yellow fever vaccine responses in identical twins.

Sequencing input: memory (CD45RO+) T cells sorted from blood. Receptor source: a woman between 18 and 30 years old in good health.

In this sample, this clonotype turned up a few times. This sequence joins TRBV9 and TRBJ2-7; 8 bases line up with TRBD2. In germline, CDR1 is SGDLS, CDR2 YYNGEE. CDR3 length equals 15 residues. Germline trimming cut 0 bases from V and 5 bases from J; bases unmatched to any gene: 7. CDR3 DNA sequence: TGTGCCAGCAGCGTAGGGGCTAGCGGGTCCCACGAGCAGTACTTC. It encodes CASSVGASGSHEQYF.

About this clonotype: One base away lies a much larger clone, so this may be a sequencing read error. CDR3 region: CSAVGGQGSTDKQYF. DNA for the CDR3: TGCAGTGCTGTCGGGGGACAGGGGAGCACAGATAAGCAGTATTTT. This chain joins TRBV20-1 and TRBJ2-3; 10 nucleotides line up with TRBD1. This CDR3 spans 15 amino acids. CDR1 and CDR2 (germline): DFQATT, SNEGSKA (reference sequence).

This clonotype showed up just a few times. The chain carries TRBV4-2 and TRBJ2-7; 9 bases agree with TRBD2. Germline CDR1 reads LGHNA; CDR2 reads YNFKEQ. V dropped 3 bases and J dropped 2; count of bases not matched to a gene: 5. The CDR3 consists of 15 residues. CDR3 sequence: CASSQQAGGTYEQYF. As DNA, the CDR3 is TGTGCCAGCAGCCAGCAAGCGGGAGGAACCTACGAGCAGTACTTC.

This clonotype occurred a few times. V usage is TRBV2 and J usage is TRBJ1-1; D unresolved. Germline V gives CDR1 SNHLY, CDR2 FYNNEI. The V and J ends lost 7 bases and 1 base respectively, with 7 bases between them. The CDR3 runs to 12 residues. CDR3 nucleotides: TGTGCCAGCAAGGTCGCGAACACTGAAGCTTTCTTT. Protein sequence: CASKVANTEAFF.

The chain employs TRBV18 and TRBJ2-7; D is unclear. This CDR3 spans 15 amino acids. The germline gives CDR1 KGHSH, CDR2 LQKENI. Trimming took 4 bases from V and 5 from J, leaving 18 bases between them. Here the CDR3 DNA reads TGTGCCAGCTCACTATCTCTGGGGTTCCTCGACGAGCAGTACTTC. This sequence encodes CASSLSLGFLDEQYF.

This clonotype was counted between two and nine times. The rearrangement links TRBV20-1 to TRBJ2-1; a possible D gene is TRBD2 (5 bases). The ends were cut back, 2 bases at V and 8 bases at J, with 10 bases in the middle. Looked up from germline, CDR1 is DFQATT and CDR2 is SNEGSKA (reference sequence). CDR3 length: 12 residues. CDR3 protein: CSARFSSYEQFF. CDR3 bases: TGCAGTGCTAGATTCTCTAGCTATGAGCAGTTCTTC.

This clonotype came up a few times. The chain has TRBV5-5 and TRBJ1-1; D not certain. CDR1 SGHKS and CDR2 YYEKEE come from the germline V gene (reference sequence). Trimming removed 1 base from V and 7 bases from J, with 8 bases in between. The CDR3 consists of 12 residues. The CDR3 DNA reads as TGTGCCAGCAGCTTGATCGGCTTTGAAGCTTTCTTT. Amino acid sequence: CASSLIGFEAFF.

In its sample, this clonotype was seen many times. The CDR3 loop is CASSQDGGYRAYNEQFF. As DNA, the CDR3 is TGTGCCAGCAGCCAAGATGGGGGGTACAGGGCCTACAATGAGCAGTTCTTC. The V and J genes are TRBV3-1 and TRBJ2-1; D is tentatively TRBD1 or TRBD2 (6 bases each). The germline CDR1 and CDR2 sequences are LGHDT and YNNKEL (reference sequence). V lost 0 bases to trimming and J lost 2 bases, with 14 bases between them. This CDR3 is 17 amino acids long.

There are a few counts of this clonotype. The chain couples TRBV2 to TRBJ2-7, with 7 bases aligning to TRBD1. V trimming: 6 bases; J trimming: 6 bases; junction bases outside the gene matches: 8. Germline V lookup: CDR1 SNHLY, CDR2 FYNNEI. The CDR3 runs 13 residues. The CDR3 region has the DNA TGTGCCAGCAGGGACGGACAGGTCGGCGAGCAGTACTTC. Translating gives CASRDGQVGEQYF.

In its sample, this clonotype is medium-sized. The genes are TRBV16 and TRBJ2-7; 14 nucleotides line up with TRBD2. In germline, CDR1 is KGHSY, CDR2 FQNENV. Losses at the gene ends were 4 bases for V and 3 bases for J; bases not matched to a gene: 8. This CDR3 is 17 amino acids long. The CDR3 DNA sequence: TGTGCCAGCAGCCTAGGGACTAGCGGGAGATTTTACTACGAGCAGTACTTC. Residues: CASSLGTSGRFYYEQYF.

This clonotype has a handful of counts. The V call is TRBV5-1, the J call TRBJ2-6, with D unresolved. CDR3 length: 15 residues. CDR1 and CDR2 (germline): SGHRS, YFSETQ. Deletions cut 6 bases from V and 0 bases from J, with 10 bases between. The DNA for the CDR3 is TGCGCCAGCACCGTGAAAGCCTCTGGGGCCAACGTCCTGACTTTC. Residues: CASTVKASGANVLTF.

V and J are TRBV6-2 or TRBV6-3 and TRBJ2-5; D might be TRBD2 (5 bases). Trimming removed 4 bases at V and 2 bases at J, with 8 bases between. CDR1 MNHEY and CDR2 SVGEGT come from the germline V gene. This CDR3 region has 13 residues. In DNA form, the CDR3 reads TGTGCCAGCAGTTCCAAGCGGCAAGAGACCCAGTACTTC. It codes for CASSSKRQETQYF.

This clonotype came up a few times. J is TRBJ2-7 and V is TRBV29-1, with D perhaps given as TRBD1 or TRBD2 (5 bases each). Germline CDR1 SQVTM, CDR2 ANQGSEA. V dropped 7 bases and J dropped 7 bases, with 17 bases sitting between them. The CDR3 is 12 residues long. CDR3 residues: CSAGRGLGEQYF. CDR3 DNA sequence: TGCAGCGCTGGACGGGGCTTAGGAGAGCAGTACTTC.

This clonotype was seen more than once but under ten times. The CDR3 protein is CASSSVNLETQYF. The CDR3 coding sequence is TGTGCCAGCAGTTCGGTCAATCTAGAGACCCAGTACTTC. This chain uses TRBV12-3 or TRBV12-4 with TRBJ2-5; D remains ambiguous. The CDR3 totals 13 residues. V was shortened by 4 bases and J by 4 bases, with 10 bases between the two germline ends.

This chain uses TRBV7-2 with TRBJ2-4; 10 nucleotides match TRBD2. CDR1 and CDR2 from the germline V gene are SGHTA and FQGNSA. The J segment lost 7 bases and the V segment lost 5 bases, leaving 8 bases of the junction unmatched. The CDR3 spans 15 residues. The chain's CDR3 is CASSPTSGIRNIQYF. DNA of the CDR3: TGTGCCAGCAGCCCTACTAGCGGGATTCGGAACATTCAGTACTTC.

This sequence joins TRBV2 and TRBJ2-4; D perhaps matches TRBD1 (5 bases). The CDR3 sequence is 17 residues long. V lost 2 bases and J 2 bases, leaving 16 bases between the germline ends. Germline CDR1 reads SNHLY; CDR2 reads FYNNEI. This chain's CDR3 is CASSESKRGSPKNIQYF. In DNA form, the CDR3 reads TGTGCCAGCAGTGAATCCAAAAGGGGCAGCCCCAAAAACATTCAGTACTTC.

This chain joins TRBV10-3 and TRBJ1-5; 7 nucleotides line up with TRBD1. The germline CDR1 and CDR2 sequences are ENHRY and SYGVKD. The CDR3 is 15 residues long. The J segment lost 3 bases and the V segment lost 10 bases, leaving 12 bases of the junction unmatched. CDR3 sequence reads: CATQRGQEYNQPQHF. CDR3 in DNA: TGTGCCACCCAGAGAGGACAGGAGTACAATCAGCCCCAGCATTTT.

This clonotype was seen many times. The rearrangement uses TRBV2 and TRBJ2-2; D remains unclear. Germline loops: CDR1 SNHLY, CDR2 FYNNEI. The CDR3 covers 15 residues. Between the trimmed V and J ends, which lost 5 bases and 0 bases, there was a span of 10 bases. In nucleotides, the CDR3 is TGTGCCAGCAGTCATCTCAACTCGAACACCGGGGAGCTGTTTTTT. It yields the protein CASSHLNSNTGELFF.

This clonotype was picked up many times. The chain links TRBV6-1 to TRBJ1-5; weak D call: TRBD1 (5 bases). The CDR3 length is 13 residues. Germline CDR1 is MNHNS and CDR2 is SASEGT. The V end was cut by 3 bases, the J end by 4 bases, with 7 bases between. The CDR3 here is CASSDRVNQPQHF. The CDR3 DNA follows: TGTGCCAGCAGTGACAGGGTGAATCAGCCCCAGCATTTT.

This clonotype was seen more than once but under ten times. CDR3 in amino acids: CASGSGTGGNQPQHF. In nucleotides, the CDR3 is TGTGCCAGCGGATCCGGGACAGGGGGCAATCAGCCCCAGCATTTT. The rearrangement uses TRBV6-1 and TRBJ1-5; TRBD1 agrees at 10 bases. The CDR3 is 15 residues long. CDR1 is MNHNS, CDR2 SASEGT, per germline. V lost 8 bases and J lost 2; bases outside the gene matches: 6.

This chain links TRBV4-3 with TRBJ2-7; D is possibly TRBD2 (5 bases). CDR1 is LGHNA and CDR2 is YSLEER in the germline V gene. This CDR3 has 14 residues. Trimming shortened V by 0 bases and J by 4 bases, and 10 bases separated the two germline ends. CDR3 sequence: CASSQDLSGYEQYF. CDR3 DNA sequence: TGCGCCAGCAGCCAAGATCTAAGCGGATACGAGCAGTACTTC.

This clonotype has at least ten counts. The genes are TRBV29-1 and TRBJ2-3, with 12 bases that match TRBD2. The germline V gene encodes CDR1 SQVTM and CDR2 ANQGSEA. V shed 4 bases, J shed 4 bases, and the junction held 9 bases outside the gene matches. The CDR3 loop spans 16 amino acids. The CDR3 sequence: CSVGTSGMGLSDTQYF. CDR3 DNA: TGCAGCGTTGGGACTAGCGGGATGGGATTGTCAGATACGCAGTATTTT.

The chain joins TRBV5-1 to TRBJ2-1, with 10 bases aligning to TRBD2. Germline assignment: CDR1 SGHRS and CDR2 YFSETQ. CDR3 size: 16 residues. Trimming removed 4 bases from V and 2 bases from J; junction bases left unmatched: 6. CDR3 nucleotides: TGCGCCAGCAGCCCCCATAGCGGGGGGACCTACAATGAGCAGTTCTTC. Translating gives CASSPHSGGTYNEQFF.

The chain combines TRBV7-9 with TRBJ2-5, with D unresolved. Trimming took 5 bases from V and 0 from J, leaving 7 bases between them. The germline CDR1 and CDR2 sequences are SEHNR and FQNEAQ (reference sequence). This CDR3 is 13 amino acids long. The CDR3 coding sequence is TGTGCCAGCAGCGACGCCAACCAAGAGACCCAGTACTTC. Protein: CASSDANQETQYF.

This clonotype was detected ten times or more. The chain is built from TRBV12-3 or TRBV12-4 and TRBJ2-7, with D perhaps assigned TRBD1 or TRBD2 (6 bases each). V dropped 0 bases and J dropped 0 bases, with 9 bases sitting between them. This CDR3 has 15 amino acids. The CDR3 protein is CASSLARGDSYEQYF. The CDR3 bases are TGTGCCAGCAGTTTAGCAAGGGGGGACTCCTACGAGCAGTACTTC.

The rearrangement joins TRBV7-3 to TRBJ2-7; D tentatively fits TRBD1 or TRBD2 (5 bases each). In germline, CDR1 is SGHTA, CDR2 FQGTGA. This CDR3 has 12 amino acids. Trimming removed 4 bases at V and 4 bases at J, with 8 bases between. CDR3 DNA: TGTGCCAGCAGCTCGGGACGGTACGAGCAGTACTTC. This translates into CASSSGRYEQYF.

This clonotype has more than one count but fewer than ten. The chain recombines TRBV28 with TRBJ2-2; 7 bases fit TRBD1. Trimming removed 4 bases from V and 3 bases from J; junction bases left unmatched: 8. The germline CDR1 and CDR2 sequences are MDHEN and SYDVKM. This CDR3 is built from 16 residues. CDR3 sequence reads: CASSYRGPSDTGELFF. In DNA form, the CDR3 reads TGTGCCAGCAGTTACAGGGGACCCTCGGACACCGGGGAGCTGTTTTTT.

J is TRBJ1-4 and V is TRBV30; D ambiguous. From germline, CDR1 is GTSNPN and CDR2 SVGIG (reference sequence). Trimming cost V 0 bases and J 5 bases, with 4 bases left between them. The CDR3 length is 12 residues. The CDR3 DNA reads TGTGCCTGGAGTGTATCCAATGAAAAACTGTTTTTT. Translating it yields CAWSVSNEKLFF.

This clonotype was recorded a few times. The rearrangement joins TRBV9 to TRBJ2-7; D might be TRBD1 or TRBD2, each matching 5 bases. V lost 0 bases to trimming and J lost 1 base, with 8 bases between them. Germline lookup yields CDR1 SGDLS and CDR2 YYNGEE. CDR3 size: 14 residues. The CDR3 DNA reads TGTGCCAGCAGCGTAGGGGGGAGTTCCTACGAGCAGTACTTC. Its protein is CASSVGGSSYEQYF.